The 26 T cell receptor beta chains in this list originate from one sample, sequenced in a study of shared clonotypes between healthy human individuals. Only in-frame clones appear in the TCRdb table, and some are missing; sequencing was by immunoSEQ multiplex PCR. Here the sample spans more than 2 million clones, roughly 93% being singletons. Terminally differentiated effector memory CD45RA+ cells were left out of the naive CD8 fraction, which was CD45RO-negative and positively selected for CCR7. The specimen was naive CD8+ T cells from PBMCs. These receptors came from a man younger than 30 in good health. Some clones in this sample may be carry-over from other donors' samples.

CDR3 in amino acids: CAILIRTSGTTNTGELFF. The DNA of the CDR3 is TGTGCCATCCTGATACGGACTAGCGGGACGACGAACACCGGGGAGCTGTTTTTT. This sequence joins TRBV28 and TRBJ2-2; 12 bases align to TRBD2. J gave up 0 bases and V 10 bases, and 12 bases lay outside the gene matches. The CDR3 extends over 18 amino acids. Germline loops: CDR1 MDHEN, CDR2 SYDVKM.

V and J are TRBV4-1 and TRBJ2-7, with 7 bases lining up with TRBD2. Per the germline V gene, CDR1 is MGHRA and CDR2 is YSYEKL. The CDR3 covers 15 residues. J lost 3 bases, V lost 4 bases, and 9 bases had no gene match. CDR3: CASSRISGTNYEQYF. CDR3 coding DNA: TGCGCCAGCAGCCGCATATCCGGGACTAACTACGAGCAGTACTTC.

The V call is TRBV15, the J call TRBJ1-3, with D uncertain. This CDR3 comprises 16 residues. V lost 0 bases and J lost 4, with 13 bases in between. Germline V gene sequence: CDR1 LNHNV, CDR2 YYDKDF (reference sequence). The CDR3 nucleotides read TGTGCCACCAGCAGAGATAGTGAGGGCGACGGAAACACCATATATTTT. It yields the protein CATSRDSEGDGNTIYF.

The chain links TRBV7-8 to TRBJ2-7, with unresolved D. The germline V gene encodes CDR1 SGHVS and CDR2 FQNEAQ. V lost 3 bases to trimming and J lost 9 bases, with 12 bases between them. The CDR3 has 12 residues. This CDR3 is CASSFTALVQYF. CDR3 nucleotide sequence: TGTGCCAGCAGCTTTACCGCGTTAGTGCAGTACTTC. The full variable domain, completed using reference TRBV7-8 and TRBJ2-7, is GAGVSQSPRYKVAKRGQDVALRCDPISGHVSLFWYQQALGQGPEFLTYFQNEAQLDKSGLPSDRFFAERPEGSVSTLKIQRTQQEDSAVYLCASSFTALVQYFGPGTRLTVT.

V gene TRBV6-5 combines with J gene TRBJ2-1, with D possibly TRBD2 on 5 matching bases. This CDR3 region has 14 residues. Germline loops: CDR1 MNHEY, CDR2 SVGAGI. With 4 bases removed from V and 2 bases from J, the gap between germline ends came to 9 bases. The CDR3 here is CASSSDLAYNEQFF. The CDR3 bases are TGTGCCAGCAGTTCGGACTTGGCCTACAATGAGCAGTTCTTC.

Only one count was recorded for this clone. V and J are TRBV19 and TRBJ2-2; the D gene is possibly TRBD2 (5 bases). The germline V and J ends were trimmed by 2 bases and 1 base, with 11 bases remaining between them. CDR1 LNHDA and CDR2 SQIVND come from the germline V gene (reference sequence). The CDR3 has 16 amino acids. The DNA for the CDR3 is TGTGCCAGTAGTATATATGCGGGTGGGAACACCGGGGAGCTGTTTTTT. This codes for CASSIYAGGNTGELFF.

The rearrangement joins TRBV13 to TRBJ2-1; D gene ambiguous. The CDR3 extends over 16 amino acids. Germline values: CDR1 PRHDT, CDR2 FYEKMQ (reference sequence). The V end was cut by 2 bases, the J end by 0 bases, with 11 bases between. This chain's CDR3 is CASSLRSGSSYNEQFF. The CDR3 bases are TGTGCCAGCAGCTTAAGATCCGGAAGCTCCTACAATGAGCAGTTCTTC.

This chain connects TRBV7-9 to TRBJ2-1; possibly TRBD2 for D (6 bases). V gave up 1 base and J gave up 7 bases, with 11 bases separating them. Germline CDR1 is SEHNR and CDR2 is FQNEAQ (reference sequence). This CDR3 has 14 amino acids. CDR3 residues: CASSLGTIGNEQFF. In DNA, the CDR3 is TGTGCCAGCAGCTTAGGGACTATTGGGAATGAGCAGTTCTTC.

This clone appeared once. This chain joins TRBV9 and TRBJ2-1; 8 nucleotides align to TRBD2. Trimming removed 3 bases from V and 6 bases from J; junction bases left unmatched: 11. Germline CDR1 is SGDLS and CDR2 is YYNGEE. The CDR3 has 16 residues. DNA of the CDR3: TGTGCCAGCAGCGCTAACCTAGAGCGGGAGTTCAATGAGCAGTTCTTC. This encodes CASSANLEREFNEQFF.

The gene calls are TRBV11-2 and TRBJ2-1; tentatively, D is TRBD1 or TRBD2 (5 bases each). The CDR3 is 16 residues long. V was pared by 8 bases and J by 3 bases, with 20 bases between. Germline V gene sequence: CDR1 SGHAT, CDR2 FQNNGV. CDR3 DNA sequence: TGTGCCAGCTCTCGGGACGGCGGAGATTTCTACAATGAGCAGTTCTTC. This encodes CASSRDGGDFYNEQFF. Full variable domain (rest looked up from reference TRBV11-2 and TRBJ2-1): EAGVAQSPRYKIIEKRQSVAFWCNPISGHATLYWYQQILGQGPKLLIQFQNNGVVDDSQLPKDRFSAERLKGVDSTLKIQPAKLEDSAVYLCASSRDGGDFYNEQFFGPGTRLTVL.

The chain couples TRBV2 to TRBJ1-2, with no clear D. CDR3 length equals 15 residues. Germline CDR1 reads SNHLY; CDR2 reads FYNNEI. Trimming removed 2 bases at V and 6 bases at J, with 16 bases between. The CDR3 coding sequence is TGTGCCAGCAGTGAATTGGTCAGGCAGAGGGATGGCTACACCTTC. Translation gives CASSELVRQRDGYTF.

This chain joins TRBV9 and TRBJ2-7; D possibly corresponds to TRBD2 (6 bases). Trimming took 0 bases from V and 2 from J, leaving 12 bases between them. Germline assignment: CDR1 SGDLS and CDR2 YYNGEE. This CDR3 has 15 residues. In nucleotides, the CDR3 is TGTGCCAGCAGCGTAGACGGCGGGACGACCTACGAGCAGTACTTC. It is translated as CASSVDGGTTYEQYF.

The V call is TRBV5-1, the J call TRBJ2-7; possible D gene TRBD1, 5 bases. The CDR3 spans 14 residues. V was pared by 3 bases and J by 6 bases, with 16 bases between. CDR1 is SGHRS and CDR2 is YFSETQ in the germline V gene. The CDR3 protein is CASSSVWGPGEQYF. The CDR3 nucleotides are TGCGCCAGCAGCTCGGTTTGGGGCCCCGGCGAGCAGTACTTC.

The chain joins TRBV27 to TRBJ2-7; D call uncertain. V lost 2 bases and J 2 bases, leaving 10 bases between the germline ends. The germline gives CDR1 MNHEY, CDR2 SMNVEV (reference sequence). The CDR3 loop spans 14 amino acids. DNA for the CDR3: TGTGCCAGCAGTTTAAGCCCTTCCACCTACGAGCAGTACTTC. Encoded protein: CASSLSPSTYEQYF.

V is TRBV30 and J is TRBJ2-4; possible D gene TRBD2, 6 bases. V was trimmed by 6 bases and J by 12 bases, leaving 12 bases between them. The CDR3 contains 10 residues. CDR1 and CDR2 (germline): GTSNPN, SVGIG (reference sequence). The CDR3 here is CACGSRDQYF. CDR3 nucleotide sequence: TGTGCCTGCGGGAGCCGGGATCAGTACTTC.

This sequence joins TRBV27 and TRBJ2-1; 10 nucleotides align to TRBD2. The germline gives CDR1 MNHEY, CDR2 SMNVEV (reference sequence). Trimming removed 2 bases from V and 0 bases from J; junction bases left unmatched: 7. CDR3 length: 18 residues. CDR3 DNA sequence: TGTGCCAGCAGTTTAGGACTAGCGGAGGGGGGCTCCTACAATGAGCAGTTCTTC. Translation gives CASSLGLAEGGSYNEQFF.

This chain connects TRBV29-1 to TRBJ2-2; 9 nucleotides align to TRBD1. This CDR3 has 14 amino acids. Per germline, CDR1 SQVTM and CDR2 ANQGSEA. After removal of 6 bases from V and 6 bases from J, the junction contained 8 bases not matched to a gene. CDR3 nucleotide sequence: TGCAGCGTGGGACAGGGCCCCCACGCCGGGGAGCTGTTTTTT. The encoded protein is CSVGQGPHAGELFF.

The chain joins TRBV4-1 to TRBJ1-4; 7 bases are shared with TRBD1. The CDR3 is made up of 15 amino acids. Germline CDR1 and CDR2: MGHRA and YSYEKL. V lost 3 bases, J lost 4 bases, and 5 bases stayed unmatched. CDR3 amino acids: CASSHRTGSNEKLFF. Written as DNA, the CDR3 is TGCGCCAGCAGCCACCGGACAGGAAGTAATGAAAAACTGTTTTTT.

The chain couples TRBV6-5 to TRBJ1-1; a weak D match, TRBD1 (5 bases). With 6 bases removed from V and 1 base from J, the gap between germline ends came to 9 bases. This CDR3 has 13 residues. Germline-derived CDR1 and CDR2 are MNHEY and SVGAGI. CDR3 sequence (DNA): TGTGCCAGCAGACAACAGGCGAACACTGAAGCTTTCTTT. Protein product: CASRQQANTEAFF.

The DNA for the CDR3 is TGTGCCAGCAGTCGCGACAGGGTAAACATTCAGTACTTC. Translated, it gives CASSRDRVNIQYF. This sequence joins TRBV28 and TRBJ2-4, with 7 bases aligning to TRBD1. There are 13 residues in the CDR3. The germline gives CDR1 MDHEN, CDR2 SYDVKM. The J segment lost 6 bases and the V segment lost 5 bases, leaving 4 bases of the junction unmatched. The full variable domain, rest sourced from reference TRBV28 and TRBJ2-4, is DVKVTQSSRYLVKRTGEKVFLECVQDMDHENMFWYRQDPGLGLRLIYFSYDVKMKEKGDIPEGYSVSREKKERFSLILESASTNQTSMYLCASSRDRVNIQYFGAGTRLSVL.

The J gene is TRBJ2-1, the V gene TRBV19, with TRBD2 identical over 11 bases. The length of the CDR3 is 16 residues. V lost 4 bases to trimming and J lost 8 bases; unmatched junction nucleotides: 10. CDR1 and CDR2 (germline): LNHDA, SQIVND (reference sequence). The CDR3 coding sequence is TGTGCCAGTAGTACATTAGCGGGAGGGCCACTGGATGAGCAGTTCTTC. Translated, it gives CASSTLAGGPLDEQFF.

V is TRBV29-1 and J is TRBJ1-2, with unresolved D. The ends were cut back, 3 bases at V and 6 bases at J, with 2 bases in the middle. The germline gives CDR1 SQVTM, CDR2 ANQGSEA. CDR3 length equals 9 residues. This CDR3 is CSVEHGYTF. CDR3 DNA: TGCAGCGTTGAGCATGGCTACACCTTC.

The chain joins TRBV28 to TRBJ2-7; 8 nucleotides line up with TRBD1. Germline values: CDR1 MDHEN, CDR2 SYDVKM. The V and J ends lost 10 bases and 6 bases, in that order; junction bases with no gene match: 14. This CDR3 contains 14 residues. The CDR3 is CATETQGESGEQYF. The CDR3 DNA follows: TGTGCCACGGAAACACAGGGGGAAAGTGGCGAGCAGTACTTC. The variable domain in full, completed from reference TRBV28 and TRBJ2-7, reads DVKVTQSSRYLVKRTGEKVFLECVQDMDHENMFWYRQDPGLGLRLIYFSYDVKMKEKGDIPEGYSVSREKKERFSLILESASTNQTSMYLCATETQGESGEQYFGPGTRLTVT.

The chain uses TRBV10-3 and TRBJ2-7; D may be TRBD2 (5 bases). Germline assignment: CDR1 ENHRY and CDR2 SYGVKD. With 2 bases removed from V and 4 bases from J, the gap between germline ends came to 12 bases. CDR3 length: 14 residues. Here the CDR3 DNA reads TGTGCCATCAGTGAGGTAGCACGGGGTTACGAGCAGTACTTC. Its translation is CAISEVARGYEQYF.

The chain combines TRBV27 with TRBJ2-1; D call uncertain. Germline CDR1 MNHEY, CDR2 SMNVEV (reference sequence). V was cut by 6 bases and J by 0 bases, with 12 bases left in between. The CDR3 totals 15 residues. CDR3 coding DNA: TGTGCCAGCAGCTGGGCCCAGAGCTCCTACAATGAGCAGTTCTTC. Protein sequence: CASSWAQSSYNEQFF.

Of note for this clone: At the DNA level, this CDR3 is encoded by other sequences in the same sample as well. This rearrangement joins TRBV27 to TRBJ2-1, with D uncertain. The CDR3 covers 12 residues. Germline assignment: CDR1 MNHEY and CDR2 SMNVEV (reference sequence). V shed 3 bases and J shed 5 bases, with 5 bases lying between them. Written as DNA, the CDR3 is TGTGCCAGCAGTTTTCCCGACAATGAGCAGTTCTTC. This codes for CASSFPDNEQFF.